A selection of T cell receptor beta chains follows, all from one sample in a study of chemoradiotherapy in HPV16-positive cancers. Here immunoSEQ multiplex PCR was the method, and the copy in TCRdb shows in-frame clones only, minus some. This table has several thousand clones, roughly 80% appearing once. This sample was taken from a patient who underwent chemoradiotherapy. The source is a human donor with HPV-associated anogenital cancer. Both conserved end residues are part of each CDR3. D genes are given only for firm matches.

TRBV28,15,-,CASSLSGRADSPLHF
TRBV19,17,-,CASSPLGLSAGANVLTF
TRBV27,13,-,CASSLVGGDEQYF
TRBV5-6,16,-,CASSPLGGRSGNTIYF
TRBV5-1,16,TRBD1,CASSMGQGAGTDTQYF
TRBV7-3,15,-,CASSLLEGGTGELFF
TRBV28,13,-,CASSSGVQYGYTF
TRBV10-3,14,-,CAISPTEYNSPLHF
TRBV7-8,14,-,CASSNRRMNTEAFF
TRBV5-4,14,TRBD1,CASSSGQGNYGYTF
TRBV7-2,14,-,CASSPDRFNEKLFF
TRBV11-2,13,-,CASSLNQWEKLFF
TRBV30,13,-,CAWAPKLGYEQYF
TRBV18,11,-,CASSPSETQYF
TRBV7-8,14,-,CASSLGGSQETQYF
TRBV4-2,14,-,CASSQDRITDTQYF
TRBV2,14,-,CASSENANTGELFF
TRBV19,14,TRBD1,CASGTGTGANVLTF
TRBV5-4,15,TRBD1,CASSVGTGRNQPQHF
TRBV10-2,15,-,CASSESLGPFYGYTF
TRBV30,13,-,CAWNSGSNSPLHF
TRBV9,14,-,CASSTAGGAGEQYF
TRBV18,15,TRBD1,CASSPLGQLDTEAFF
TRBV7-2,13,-,CASSLHGQTEAFF
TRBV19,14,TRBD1,CASSRQGVPETQYF
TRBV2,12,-,CASSENDYEQYF
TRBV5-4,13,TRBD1,CASSLRGRGGYTF
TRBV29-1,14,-,CSVEKGVSYNEQFF
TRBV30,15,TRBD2,CAWSLTSGGVETQYF
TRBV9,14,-,CASSVLSGAGELFF
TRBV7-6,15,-,CASSLGVSRNYGYTF
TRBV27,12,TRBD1,CASSLDRGKLFF